This paragraph covers one T cell receptor (beta chain) sequence. This sample is part of a study of blood T cell repertoires in COVID-19. The wider study: Samples of COVID-19 (acute and convalescent) were obtained from the United States, Italy and Spain. T cells, B-cell-depleted T cells, or PBMCs provided the cDNA or gDNA that served as material.

In the authors' methods: Estimated nucleated cell counts came from reference gene primer amplification. The assay was immunoSEQ multiplex PCR, and TCRdb's table has in-frame clones only and misses some. V and J calls and clone size come straight from that table; D and trimming were deduced from the DNA. Of tens of thousands of clones in the sample, about 85% were seen once. Per germline, CDR1 MGHDK and CDR2 SYGVNS. V lost 2 bases to trimming and J lost 6 bases, with 4 bases between them. The CDR3 totals 11 residues. This receptor was identified in a human donor in a cohort sampled during active COVID-19. Material: peripheral blood. This rearrangement joins TRBV25-1 to TRBJ2-5; the D is unclear. The CDR3 DNA follows: TGTGCCAGCAGTGAACTACAGACCCAGTACTTC. Its translation is CASSELQTQYF. Based on the CDR3 plus reference TRBV25-1 and TRBJ2-5, the full variable domain is EADIYQTPRYLVIGTGKKITLECSQTMGHDKMYWYQQDPGMELHLIHYSYGVNSTEKGDLSSESTVSRIRTEHFPLTLESARPSHTSQYLCASSELQTQYFGPGTRLLVL.